Presented here are 8 T cell receptor beta chains from one specimen sequenced in a study of CD8 T cells in ankylosing spondylitis. TCRdb reprocessed the 5' RACE reads via MiXCR and lists one record per CDR3 protein. The sample consists of around 30,000 distinct CDR3 sequences, 5% to 5.5% of them appearing once. The source material was blood, either unsorted or a sorted T cell fraction (not recorded which). Receptors originate from a female donor with ankylosing spondylitis or in good health (not recorded which).

This clonotype was observed at least ten times. The V and J genes are TRBV9 and TRBJ2-7; the match to TRBD2 covers 11 bases. The J segment lost 4 bases and the V segment lost 4 bases, leaving 10 bases of the junction unmatched. CDR1 is SGDLS, CDR2 YYNGEE, per germline. The CDR3 is made up of 16 amino acids. DNA for the CDR3: TGTGCCAGCAGCCCCGGGACTAGCGGAAGGGCGTACGAGCAGTACTTC. It specifies CASSPGTSGRAYEQYF. The full variable domain, rest sourced from reference TRBV9 and TRBJ2-7, is DSGVTQTPKHLITATGQRVTLRCSPRSGDLSVYWYQQSLDQGLQFLIQYYNGEERAKGNILERFSAQQFPDLHSELNLSSLELGDSALYFCASSPGTSGRAYEQYFGPGTRLTVT.

In this sample, this clonotype turned up many times. The rearrangement links TRBV9 to TRBJ2-7; 12 bases are a match to TRBD2. V dropped 3 bases and J dropped 5; count of bases not matched to a gene: 6. The CDR3 is made up of 15 amino acids. CDR1 is SGDLS and CDR2 is YYNGEE in the germline V gene. The DNA for the CDR3 is TGTGCCAGCAGCGCGCGAACTAGCGGGAGGAACGAGCAGTACTTC. It codes for CASSARTSGRNEQYF.

The sample holds many counts of this clonotype. V usage is TRBV9 and J usage is TRBJ2-2; 8 bases match TRBD1. The V and J ends lost 4 bases and 4 bases, in that order; junction bases with no gene match: 9. The CDR3 has 16 residues. Germline V CDR1 and CDR2: SGDLS, YYNGEE. Here the CDR3 DNA reads TGTGCCAGCAGCCGGACAGGGTCCTCATCCACCGGGGAGCTGTTTTTT. Its protein product is CASSRTGSSSTGELFF.

The chain is built from TRBV9 and TRBJ2-3; D possibly uses TRBD1 or TRBD2 (6 bases each). The CDR3 runs to 13 residues. Germline CDR1 reads SGDLS; CDR2 reads YYNGEE. V was trimmed by 4 bases and J by 5 bases, leaving 11 bases between them. The CDR3 region is CASSKGGGDTQYF. In DNA, the CDR3 is TGTGCCAGCAGCAAGGGGGGTGGAGATACGCAGTATTTT.

This clonotype was picked up many times. This chain uses TRBV9 with TRBJ2-2; TRBD2 matches 9 bases. Germline V gives CDR1 SGDLS, CDR2 YYNGEE. The CDR3 runs 16 residues. V dropped 2 bases and J dropped 0; count of bases not matched to a gene: 2. The CDR3 loop reads CASSVVAGANTGELFF. The CDR3 DNA is TGTGCCAGCAGCGTCGTAGCGGGGGCGAACACCGGGGAGCTGTTTTTT.

This clonotype was seen many times. The chain joins TRBV9 to TRBJ1-3; D unresolved. Between the trimmed V and J ends, which lost 0 bases and 4 bases, there was a span of 14 bases. Germline CDR1 is SGDLS and CDR2 is YYNGEE. This CDR3 is 16 amino acids long. The CDR3 region has the DNA TGTGCCAGCAGCGTAGTACCCCAGGCGGCCGGAAACACCATATATTTT. It encodes CASSVVPQAAGNTIYF.

This clonotype showed up many times. This chain links TRBV9 with TRBJ2-5; TRBD2 aligns across 8 bases. CDR3 length equals 16 residues. J gave up 2 bases and V 3 bases, and 9 bases lay outside the gene matches. Per germline, CDR1 SGDLS and CDR2 YYNGEE. CDR3 sequence (DNA): TGTGCCAGCAGCGCATCTACTAGCGGAGGGCAAGAGACCCAGTACTTC. Protein product: CASSASTSGGQETQYF.

This clonotype was counted at least ten times. The chain recombines TRBV9 with TRBJ1-1, with D possibly matching TRBD1 (5 bases). CDR3 length: 16 residues. V was trimmed by 0 bases and J by 6 bases, leaving 18 bases between them. The germline gives CDR1 SGDLS, CDR2 YYNGEE. The CDR3 loop is CASSVAGGNGFAEAFF. CDR3 coding DNA: TGTGCCAGCAGCGTAGCGGGGGGAAATGGATTTGCTGAAGCTTTCTTT.